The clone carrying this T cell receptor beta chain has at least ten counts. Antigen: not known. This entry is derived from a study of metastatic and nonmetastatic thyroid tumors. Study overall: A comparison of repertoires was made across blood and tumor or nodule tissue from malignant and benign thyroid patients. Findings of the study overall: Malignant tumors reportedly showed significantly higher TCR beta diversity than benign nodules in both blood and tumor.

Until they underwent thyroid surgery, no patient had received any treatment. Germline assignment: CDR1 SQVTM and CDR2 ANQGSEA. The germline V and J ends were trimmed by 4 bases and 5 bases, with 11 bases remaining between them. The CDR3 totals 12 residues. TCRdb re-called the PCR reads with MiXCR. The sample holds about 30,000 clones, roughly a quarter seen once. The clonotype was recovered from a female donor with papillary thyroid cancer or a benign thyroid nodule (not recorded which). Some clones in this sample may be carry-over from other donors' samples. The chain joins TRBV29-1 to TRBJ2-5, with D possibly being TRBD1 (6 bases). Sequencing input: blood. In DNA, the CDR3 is TGCAGCGTTGTTAGACAGGCGGAGACCCAGTACTTC. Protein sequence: CSVVRQAETQYF.